This T cell receptor beta chain appears in the sequencing data of a study of cytomegalovirus exposure and HLA in healthy donors. General study findings and limits: In a later analysis, TCR association rates varied by HLA locus: DRB1 most, HLA-C fewest. The study labeled more than 150 TCR beta chains cytomegalovirus-associated.

Trimming cost V 2 bases and J 7 bases; bases outside gene matches: 8. Germline V gene lookup returns CDR1 MNHEY and CDR2 SVGAGI. There are 14 residues in the CDR3. This clone has only one observation. Its antigen is currently unknown. Amplification used 60 Vbeta primers and 13 Jbeta primers. Sequencing used immunoSEQ multiplex PCR; TCRdb keeps in-frame clones, though not all of them. The sample includes approximately 110,000 clones, roughly 85% seen only once; the top ten take more than 3%. Sequencing was carried out using PBMCs. The chain carries TRBV6-5 and TRBJ2-7; 7 nucleotides line up with TRBD2. The clonotype comes from a middle-aged woman in good health and CMV-seronegative. This chain's CDR3 is CASSYLASGVEQYF. DNA of the CDR3: TGTGCCAGCAGTTACCTGGCTAGCGGAGTTGAGCAGTACTTC.